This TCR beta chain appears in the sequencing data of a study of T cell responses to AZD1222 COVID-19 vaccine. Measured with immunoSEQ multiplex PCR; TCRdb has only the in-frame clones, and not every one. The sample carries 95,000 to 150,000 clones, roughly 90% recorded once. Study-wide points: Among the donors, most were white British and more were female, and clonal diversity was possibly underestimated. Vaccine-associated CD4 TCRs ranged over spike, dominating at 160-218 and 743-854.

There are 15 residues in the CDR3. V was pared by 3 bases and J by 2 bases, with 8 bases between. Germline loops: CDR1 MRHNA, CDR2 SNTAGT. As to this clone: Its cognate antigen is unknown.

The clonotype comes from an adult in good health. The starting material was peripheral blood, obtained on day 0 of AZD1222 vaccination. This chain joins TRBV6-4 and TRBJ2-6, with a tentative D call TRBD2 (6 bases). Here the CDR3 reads CASSDGRPGANVLTF. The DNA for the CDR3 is TGTGCCAGCAGTGATGGGAGGCCTGGGGCCAACGTCCTGACTTTC.